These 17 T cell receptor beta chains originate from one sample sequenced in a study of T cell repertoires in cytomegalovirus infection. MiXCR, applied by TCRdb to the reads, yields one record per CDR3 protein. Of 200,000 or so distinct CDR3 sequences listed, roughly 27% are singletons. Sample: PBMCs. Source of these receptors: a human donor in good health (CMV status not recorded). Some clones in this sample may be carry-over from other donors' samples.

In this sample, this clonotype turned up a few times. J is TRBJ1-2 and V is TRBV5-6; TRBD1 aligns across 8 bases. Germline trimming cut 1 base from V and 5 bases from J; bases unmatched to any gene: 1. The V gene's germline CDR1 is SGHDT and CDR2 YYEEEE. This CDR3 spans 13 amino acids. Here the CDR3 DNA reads TGTGCCAGCAGCTTGCAGGGGGCTTATGGCTACACCTTC. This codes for CASSLQGAYGYTF.

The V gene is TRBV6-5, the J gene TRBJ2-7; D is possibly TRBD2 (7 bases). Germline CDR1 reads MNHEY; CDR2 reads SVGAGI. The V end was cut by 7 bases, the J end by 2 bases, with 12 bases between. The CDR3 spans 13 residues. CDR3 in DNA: TGTGCCAGCACGAGGGGGGGGACCTACGAGCAGTACTTC. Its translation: CASTRGGTYEQYF.

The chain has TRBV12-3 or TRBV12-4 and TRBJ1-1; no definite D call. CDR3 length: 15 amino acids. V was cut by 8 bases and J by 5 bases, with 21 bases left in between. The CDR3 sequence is CASGSEGGPETEAFF. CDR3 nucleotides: TGTGCCAGCGGGTCCGAGGGCGGCCCCGAAACTGAAGCTTTCTTT.

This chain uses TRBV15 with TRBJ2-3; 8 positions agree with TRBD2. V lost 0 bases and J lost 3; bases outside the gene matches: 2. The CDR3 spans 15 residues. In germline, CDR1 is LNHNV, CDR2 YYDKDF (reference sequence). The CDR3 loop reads CATSRESGGTDTQYF. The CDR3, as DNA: TGTGCCACCAGCAGAGAAAGCGGGGGTACAGATACGCAGTATTTT.

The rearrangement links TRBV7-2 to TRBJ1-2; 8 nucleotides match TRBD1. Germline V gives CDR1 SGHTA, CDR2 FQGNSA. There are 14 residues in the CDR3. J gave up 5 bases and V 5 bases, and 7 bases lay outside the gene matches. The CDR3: CASSAQGARYGYTF. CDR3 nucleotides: TGTGCCAGCAGCGCGCAGGGGGCGCGATATGGCTACACCTTC.

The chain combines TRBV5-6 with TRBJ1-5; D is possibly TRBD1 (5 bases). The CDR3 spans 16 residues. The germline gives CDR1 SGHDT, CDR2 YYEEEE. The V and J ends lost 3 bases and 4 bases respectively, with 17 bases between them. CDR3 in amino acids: CASSSSSGGPNQPQHF. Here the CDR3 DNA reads TGTGCCAGCAGCTCGTCATCCGGGGGTCCGAATCAGCCCCAGCATTTT.

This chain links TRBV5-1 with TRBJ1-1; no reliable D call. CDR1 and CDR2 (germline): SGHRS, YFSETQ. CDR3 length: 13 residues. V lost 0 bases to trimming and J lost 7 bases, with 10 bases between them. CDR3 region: CASSLDVGSEAFF. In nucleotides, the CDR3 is TGCGCCAGCAGCTTGGACGTGGGGAGTGAAGCTTTCTTT.

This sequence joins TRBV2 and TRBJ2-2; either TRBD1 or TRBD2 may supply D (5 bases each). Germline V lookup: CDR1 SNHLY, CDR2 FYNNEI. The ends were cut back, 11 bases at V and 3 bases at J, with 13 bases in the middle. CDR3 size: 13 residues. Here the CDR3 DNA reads TGTGCCGCGTGGAGAGGGGACACCGGGGAGCTGTTTTTT. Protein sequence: CAAWRGDTGELFF.

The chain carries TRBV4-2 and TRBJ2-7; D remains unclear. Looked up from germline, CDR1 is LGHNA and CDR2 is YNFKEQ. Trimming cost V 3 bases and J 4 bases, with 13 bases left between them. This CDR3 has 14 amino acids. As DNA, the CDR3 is TGTGCCAGCAGCCAGGAGACAAGTTCTTACGAGCAGTACTTC. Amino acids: CASSQETSSYEQYF.

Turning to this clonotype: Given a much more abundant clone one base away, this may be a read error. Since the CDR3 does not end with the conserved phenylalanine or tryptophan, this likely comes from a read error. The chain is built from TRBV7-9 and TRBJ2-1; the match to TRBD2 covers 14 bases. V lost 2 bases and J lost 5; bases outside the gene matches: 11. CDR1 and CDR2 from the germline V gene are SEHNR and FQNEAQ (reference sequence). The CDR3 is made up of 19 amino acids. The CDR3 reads CASSLYPLTSGRDHNEQFL. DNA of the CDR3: TGTGCCAGCAGCTTATACCCACTGACTAGCGGGAGGGACCACAATGAGCAGTTCCTC.

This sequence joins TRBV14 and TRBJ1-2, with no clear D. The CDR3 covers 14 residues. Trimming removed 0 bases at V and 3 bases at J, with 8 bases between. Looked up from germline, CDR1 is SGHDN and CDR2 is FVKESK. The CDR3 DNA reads TGTGCCAGCAGCCAAGATGCGAGGGACTATGGCTACACCTTC. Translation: CASSQDARDYGYTF.

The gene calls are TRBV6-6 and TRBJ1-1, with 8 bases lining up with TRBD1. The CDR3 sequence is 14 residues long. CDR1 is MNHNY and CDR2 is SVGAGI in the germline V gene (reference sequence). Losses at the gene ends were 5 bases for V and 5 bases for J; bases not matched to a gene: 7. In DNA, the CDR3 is TGTGCCAGCAGTCCGGTGCAGGGGGCAACTGAAGCTTTCTTT. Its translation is CASSPVQGATEAFF.

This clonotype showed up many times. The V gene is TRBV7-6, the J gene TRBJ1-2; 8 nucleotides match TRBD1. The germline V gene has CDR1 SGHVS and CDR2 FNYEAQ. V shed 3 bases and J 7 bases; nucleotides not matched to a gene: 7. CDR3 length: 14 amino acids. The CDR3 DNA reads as TGTGCCAGCAGCTTGGACAGGGATTTGGTTGGCTACACCTTC. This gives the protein CASSLDRDLVGYTF.

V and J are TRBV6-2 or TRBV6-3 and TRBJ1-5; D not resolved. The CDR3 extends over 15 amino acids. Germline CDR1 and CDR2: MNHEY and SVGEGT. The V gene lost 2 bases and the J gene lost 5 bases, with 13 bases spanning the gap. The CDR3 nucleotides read TGTGCCAGCAGTTACGGTCGGGCGGACCATCAGCCCCAGCATTTT. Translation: CASSYGRADHQPQHF.

The CDR3 DNA follows: TGTGCCAGCAGCGCCGGGGGATCAGAGACCCAGTACTTC. Residues: CASSAGGSETQYF. The V gene is TRBV7-9, the J gene TRBJ2-5, with D perhaps matching TRBD2 (6 bases). CDR1 SEHNR and CDR2 FQNEAQ come from the germline V gene (reference sequence). The V end lost 5 bases, the J end lost 4 bases, and 11 bases lay between the germline ends. This CDR3 contains 13 residues.

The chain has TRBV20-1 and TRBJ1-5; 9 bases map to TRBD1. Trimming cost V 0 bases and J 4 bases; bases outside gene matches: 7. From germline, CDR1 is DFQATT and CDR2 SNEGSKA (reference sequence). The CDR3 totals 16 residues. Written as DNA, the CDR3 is TGCAGTGCTAGAGATCTGGGACAGGGAAGGAATCAGCCCCAGCATTTT. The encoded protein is CSARDLGQGRNQPQHF.

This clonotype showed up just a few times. The CDR3 nucleotides are TGTGCCAGCAGCCAAGAGCAGGTCGATGAGCAGTTCTTC. It is translated as CASSQEQVDEQFF. J is TRBJ2-1 and V is TRBV3-1, with unresolved D. The V gene lost 0 bases and the J gene lost 8 bases, with 8 bases spanning the gap. Germline V CDR1 and CDR2: LGHDT, YNNKEL (reference sequence). This CDR3 has 13 amino acids.